This T cell receptor (beta chain) was captured by sequencing in a study of T cell responses to AZD1222 COVID-19 vaccine. Study observations and caveats: Most donors were white British, females outnumbered males, and clonal diversity was possibly underestimated. Per reports, nearly half of all spike-specific TCRs target regions that are unmutated in variants.

The CDR3 runs to 17 residues. V lost 6 bases and J 0 bases, leaving 15 bases between the germline ends. The germline gives CDR1 MNHEY, CDR2 SMNVEV (reference sequence). The data were produced by immunoSEQ multiplex PCR, yet TCRdb's version contains in-frame clones alone and is incomplete. The sample lists 24,000 or so clones, roughly 84% occurring once. Concerning this clone: Its antigen is as yet unknown.

This chain uses TRBV27 with TRBJ2-6, with D maybe TRBD2 (5 bases). The clonotype was recovered from an adult who received the AZD1222 COVID-19 vaccine. The material was peripheral blood, obtained 28 days after the second AZD1222 dose. The CDR3 loop reads CASRKRAASSGANVLTF. As DNA, the CDR3 is TGTGCCAGCAGAAAAAGAGCGGCTAGCTCTGGGGCCAACGTCCTGACTTTC.